This entry lists 30 T cell receptor beta chains sequenced from one sample in a study of Graves' ophthalmopathy and Graves' hyperthyroidism. Amplification targeted the TCR beta CDR3 regions, with RNA transcripts as the source material. The first round was an RT-PCR with HTBI primers, and the second round was a multiplex PCR. TCRdb used MiXCR to reprocess the multiplex PCR reads, holding one entry per CDR3 protein. Among about 390,000 distinct CDR3 sequences listed, roughly 17% were seen once. The sequencing input was peripheral blood. All receptors come from an adult woman with stable Graves' hyperthyroidism.

This clonotype was detected ten times or more. V and J are TRBV29-1 and TRBJ1-1, with a tentative D call TRBD1 (5 bases). Germline-derived CDR1 and CDR2 are SQVTM and ANQGSEA. Trimming removed 7 bases at V and 6 bases at J, with 24 bases between. This CDR3 is built from 15 residues. The CDR3 here is CSGIGPGRHGAEAFF. The CDR3, as DNA: TGCAGCGGGATAGGGCCGGGACGACACGGCGCTGAAGCTTTCTTT. Variable domain in full (rest from reference TRBV29-1 and TRBJ1-1): SAVISQKPSRDICQRGTSLTIQCQVDSQVTMMFWYRQQPGQSLTLIATANQGSEATYESGFVIDKFPISRPNLTFSTLTVSNMSPEDSSIYLCSGIGPGRHGAEAFFGQGTRLTVV.

This clonotype came up many times. V usage is TRBV24-1 and J usage is TRBJ2-2; D gene unclear. CDR1 is KGHDR and CDR2 is SFDVKD in the germline V gene. The V gene lost 4 bases and the J gene lost 7 bases, with 15 bases spanning the gap. This CDR3 contains 15 residues. As DNA, the CDR3 is TGTGCCACCAGTGACCGCAGGAGAAAGGGCGGGGAGCTGTTTTTT. Translation gives CATSDRRRKGGELFF.

This chain uses TRBV25-1 with TRBJ2-5, with TRBD2 matching 9 bases. V gave up 4 bases and J gave up 0 bases; unmatched junction bases: 9. The CDR3 is 17 residues long. From germline, CDR1 is MGHDK and CDR2 SYGVNS. The CDR3: CASSVEREETYQETQYF. The CDR3 nucleotides read TGTGCCAGCAGTGTGGAGCGGGAGGAAACGTACCAAGAGACCCAGTACTTC.

The V gene is TRBV4-1, the J gene TRBJ2-5, with 7 bases aligning to TRBD1. Germline values: CDR1 MGHRA, CDR2 YSYEKL. The J segment lost 0 bases and the V segment lost 4 bases, leaving 5 bases of the junction unmatched. This CDR3 is 15 amino acids long. DNA of the CDR3: TGCGCCAGCAGCCCGCCCGGACAGGACCAAGAGACCCAGTACTTC. Translated: CASSPPGQDQETQYF.

This clonotype was seen ten or more times. The chain is built from TRBV6-5 and TRBJ2-7; D may match TRBD1 or TRBD2 (7 bases each). CDR3 length: 15 residues. V dropped 7 bases and J dropped 7 bases, with 23 bases sitting between them. CDR1 and CDR2 (germline): MNHEY, SVGAGI. For the CDR3, the DNA is TGTGCCAGCACCAGGGGGGGGGGCGGAACTATTGAGCAGTACTTC. Translation: CASTRGGGGTIEQYF.

This clonotype was counted many times. V usage is TRBV19 and J usage is TRBJ2-7; D ambiguous. The germline gives CDR1 LNHDA, CDR2 SQIVND (reference sequence). CDR3 length equals 14 residues. The germline V and J ends were trimmed by 4 bases and 4 bases, with 14 bases remaining between them. CDR3 in DNA: TGTGCCAGTAGTACCCACGGCACCGGATACGAGCAGTACTTC. Protein sequence: CASSTHGTGYEQYF.

This clonotype has ten or more counts. The chain employs TRBV20-1 and TRBJ2-5; D is uncertain. The V end lost 3 bases, the J end lost 1 base, and 12 bases lay between the germline ends. This CDR3 has 14 residues. Germline V gene sequence: CDR1 DFQATT, CDR2 SNEGSKA (reference sequence). The CDR3 nucleotides are TGCAGTGCTAGGATTTATGGTAGCCAAGAGACCCAGTACTTC. Encoded protein: CSARIYGSQETQYF.

The CDR3 DNA sequence: TGTGCCAGCAGCTTACAACGGTCAGAAGCTTTCTTT. It specifies CASSLQRSEAFF. J is TRBJ1-1 and V is TRBV7-2; D is unresolved. Germline values: CDR1 SGHTA, CDR2 FQGNSA. This CDR3 has 12 residues. V lost 2 bases, J lost 8 bases, and 9 bases lay in between. Combining the CDR3 with reference TRBV7-2 and TRBJ1-1 gives the whole variable domain GAGVSQSPSNKVTEKGKDVELRCDPISGHTALYWYRQSLGQGLEFLIYFQGNSAPDKSGLPSDRFSAERTGGSVSTLTIQRTQQEDSAVYLCASSLQRSEAFFGQGTRLTVV.

This clonotype has a count of ten or more. The chain carries TRBV5-5 and TRBJ2-5, with D possibly being TRBD2 (6 bases). The CDR3 is 14 residues long. CDR1 is SGHKS and CDR2 is YYEKEE in the germline V gene (reference sequence). V lost 3 bases and J 2 bases, leaving 11 bases between the germline ends. The CDR3 region is CASSYPGLQETQYF. The CDR3 DNA sequence: TGTGCCAGCAGCTATCCGGGACTTCAAGAGACCCAGTACTTC.

This clonotype was observed at least ten times. The rearrangement links TRBV7-4 to TRBJ1-5, with 8 bases identical to TRBD1. Losses at the gene ends were 5 bases for V and 6 bases for J; bases not matched to a gene: 6. The germline V gene encodes CDR1 SGHVT and CDR2 SQSDAQ. This CDR3 has 14 amino acids. CDR3 nucleotides: TGTGCCAGCAGCCCAAGGACAGGGCTTCAGCCCCAGCATTTT. Translating it yields CASSPRTGLQPQHF.

At least ten counts were recorded for this clonotype. The gene calls are TRBV4-3 and TRBJ2-2; 10 nucleotides agree with TRBD2. V dropped 0 bases and J dropped 5; count of bases not matched to a gene: 9. Germline CDR1 LGHNA, CDR2 YSLEER. The CDR3 has 18 amino acids. The CDR3 bases are TGCGCCAGCAGCCAAGATCGGGTAGCGGGAGGACGGACCGGGGAGCTGTTTTTT. The encoded protein is CASSQDRVAGGRTGELFF.

This clonotype has at least ten counts. The chain employs TRBV6-5 and TRBJ2-5; maybe TRBD2 (5 bases). The germline V gene has CDR1 MNHEY and CDR2 SVGAGI. Trimming stripped 7 bases from V and 1 base from J, with 13 bases between. This CDR3 is 14 amino acids long. The CDR3 reads CASTLRRAQETQYF. DNA of the CDR3: TGTGCCAGCACCTTGCGGCGGGCCCAAGAGACCCAGTACTTC.

This clonotype occurred a few times. The chain combines TRBV10-3 with TRBJ1-5, with unresolved D. Looked up from germline, CDR1 is ENHRY and CDR2 is SYGVKD. This CDR3 spans 14 amino acids. The germline V and J ends were trimmed by 6 bases and 3 bases, with 12 bases remaining between them. CDR3 bases: TGTGCCATCAGCTGGGAGGATACCAATCAGCCCCAGCATTTT. Encoded protein: CAISWEDTNQPQHF.

The sample holds many counts of this clonotype. The chain couples TRBV12-3 or TRBV12-4 to TRBJ2-5; perhaps TRBD1 as D (6 bases). V was shortened by 2 bases and J by 5 bases, with 21 bases between the two germline ends. This CDR3 is 17 amino acids long. CDR3 region: CASSLNRGFSAAETQYF. In nucleotides, the CDR3 is TGTGCCAGCAGTTTAAATAGGGGGTTTTCCGCAGCGGAGACCCAGTACTTC.

This clonotype was counted only a few times. This chain links TRBV7-3 with TRBJ2-7, with D perhaps given as TRBD1 or TRBD2 (6 bases each). From germline, CDR1 is SGHTA and CDR2 FQGTGA. This CDR3 region has 15 residues. V lost 2 bases and J 0 bases, leaving 11 bases between the germline ends. CDR3 amino acids: CASSLGPGASYEQYF. DNA for the CDR3: TGTGCCAGCAGCTTAGGTCCGGGGGCCTCCTACGAGCAGTACTTC.

This clonotype was counted many times. This chain connects TRBV24-1 to TRBJ1-2; TRBD1 is a possible D gene (6 bases). Germline lookup yields CDR1 KGHDR and CDR2 SFDVKD. The CDR3 totals 13 residues. The ends were cut back, 4 bases at V and 8 bases at J, with 13 bases in the middle. The CDR3 sequence is CATSESGHQGYTF. In nucleotides, the CDR3 is TGTGCCACCAGTGAGTCGGGACATCAAGGCTACACCTTC.

This clonotype showed up many times. The V gene is TRBV28, the J gene TRBJ1-5; D not resolved. The CDR3 is 17 residues long. V lost 5 bases to trimming and J lost 0 bases, with 17 bases between them. CDR1 and CDR2 (germline): MDHEN, SYDVKM. The CDR3, as DNA: TGTGCCAGCAGTCTTCTAAGAGCGGCTTATAGCAATCAGCCCCAGCATTTT. This gives the protein CASSLLRAAYSNQPQHF.

This clonotype was counted many times. The genes are TRBV10-3 and TRBJ1-1, with 7 positions matching TRBD1. The V gene end was trimmed by 3 bases and the J gene end by 5 bases; junction bases not matched to a gene: 15. Germline lookup yields CDR1 ENHRY and CDR2 SYGVKD. CDR3 length equals 17 residues. In DNA, the CDR3 is TGTGCCATCAGTGACTTCGGTAATAGGGGGCGATCGACTGAAGCTTTCTTT. It specifies CAISDFGNRGRSTEAFF.

The rearrangement uses TRBV19 and TRBJ1-1, with D perhaps TRBD1 (5 bases). The CDR3 is 12 residues long. V lost 3 bases, J lost 6 bases, and 8 bases lay in between. Germline CDR1 LNHDA, CDR2 SQIVND (reference sequence). DNA of the CDR3: TGTGCCAGTAGTATCTGGGGGGCTGAAGCTTTCTTT. It is translated as CASSIWGAEAFF.

This sequence joins TRBV10-3 and TRBJ2-2, with 7 positions matching TRBD2. Germline lookup yields CDR1 ENHRY and CDR2 SYGVKD. There are 18 residues in the CDR3. V dropped 0 bases and J dropped 1; count of bases not matched to a gene: 8. CDR3 residues: CAISESPRGSRNTGELFF. CDR3 bases: TGTGCCATCAGTGAGTCCCCTCGCGGGAGCAGGAACACCGGGGAGCTGTTTTTT.

The table lists this clonotype with many counts. The chain joins TRBV4-3 to TRBJ2-2, with D possibly matching TRBD1 (5 bases). Germline CDR1 is LGHNA and CDR2 is YSLEER. The V and J ends lost 0 bases and 4 bases respectively, with 9 bases between them. The CDR3 extends over 15 amino acids. This CDR3 is CASSQDPTGTGELFF. In nucleotides, the CDR3 is TGCGCCAGCAGCCAAGATCCTACAGGCACCGGGGAGCTGTTTTTT.

The V call is TRBV19, the J call TRBJ2-6; TRBD1 matches at 7 bases. With 4 bases clipped from V and 4 bases from J, the junction kept 7 bases outside the gene matches. The CDR3 sequence is 16 residues long. CDR1 and CDR2 from the germline V gene are LNHDA and SQIVND (reference sequence). As DNA, the CDR3 is TGTGCCAGTAGTACAAACAGGGGACCCGGGGCCAACGTCCTGACTTTC. It yields the protein CASSTNRGPGANVLTF. The full variable domain, rest sourced from reference TRBV19 and TRBJ2-6, is DGGITQSPKYLFRKEGQNVTLSCEQNLNHDAMYWYRQDPGQGLRLIYYSQIVNDFQKGDIAEGYSVSREKKESFPLTVTSAQKNPTAFYLCASSTNRGPGANVLTFGAGSRLTVL.

At least ten counts were recorded for this clonotype. This chain connects TRBV19 to TRBJ1-5; 10 bases line up with TRBD1. Germline V CDR1 and CDR2: LNHDA, SQIVND (reference sequence). The trim removed 7 bases at V and 2 bases at J, leaving 5 bases unmatched. The CDR3 has 15 amino acids. This CDR3 is CASTRQGAGNQPQHF. The CDR3 DNA sequence: TGTGCCAGTACCCGACAGGGGGCGGGCAATCAGCCCCAGCATTTT.

This clonotype was observed a handful of times. The rearrangement uses TRBV5-1 and TRBJ2-5; 14 nucleotides match TRBD2. After removal of 3 bases from V and 0 bases from J, the junction contained 4 bases not matched to a gene. The CDR3 is 17 amino acids. From germline, CDR1 is SGHRS and CDR2 YFSETQ. This CDR3 is CASSSGTSGSHQETQYF. CDR3 DNA: TGCGCCAGCAGCTCCGGGACTAGCGGGAGCCACCAAGAGACCCAGTACTTC.

This clonotype was seen ten or more times. J is TRBJ2-7 and V is TRBV24-1; D ambiguous. Germline CDR1 reads KGHDR; CDR2 reads SFDVKD. Trimming removed 3 bases from V and 3 bases from J, with 14 bases in between. This CDR3 comprises 15 residues. The CDR3 sequence: CATSDRSSGNYEQYF. DNA for the CDR3: TGTGCCACCAGTGATCGATCATCTGGTAACTACGAGCAGTACTTC.

Only one count was recorded for this clonotype. This may be a read error, as it is one base from a much larger clone. V gene TRBV5-1 combines with J gene TRBJ2-7; 8 bases match TRBD1. The V gene's germline CDR1 is SGHRS and CDR2 YFSETQ. CDR3 length: 14 amino acids. J lost 4 bases, V lost 4 bases, and 7 bases had no gene match. The CDR3 loop reads CASSPDRVLYEQYV. The CDR3 coding sequence is TGCGCCAGCAGCCCGGACAGGGTCCTGTACGAGCAGTACGTC.

This clonotype was recorded many times. One junction end disagrees with the germline gene, perhaps due to a read error. This chain connects TRBV18 to TRBJ2-5; D perhaps matches TRBD2 (6 bases). CDR1 is KGHSH and CDR2 is LQKENI in the germline V gene. The CDR3 totals 13 residues. CDR3 coding DNA: TGCGCCAGCAGCCAAGGGACTCAAGAGACCCAGTACTTC. Its protein is CASSQGTQETQYF.

The chain recombines TRBV27 with TRBJ2-2; 9 bases are shared with TRBD1. Germline-derived CDR1 and CDR2 are MNHEY and SMNVEV (reference sequence). The junction had 4 bases not matched to a gene; V was cut back by 3 bases and J by 2 bases. The CDR3 runs 16 residues. The CDR3 bases are TGTGCCAGCAGTTTTGGACAGGGGTTTAACACCGGGGAGCTGTTTTTT. Translation: CASSFGQGFNTGELFF.

There are many counts of this clonotype. This chain uses TRBV5-1 with TRBJ2-6, with 12 positions matching TRBD1. The CDR3 loop spans 17 amino acids. In germline, CDR1 is SGHRS, CDR2 YFSETQ. V lost 4 bases and J lost 2; bases outside the gene matches: 4. CDR3 loop: CASSPGQGAPGANVLTF. The CDR3 nucleotides read TGCGCCAGCAGCCCGGGACAGGGGGCACCTGGGGCCAACGTCCTGACTTTC.

This clonotype has just one count. Since a much larger clone is just one base distant, this may be a read error. Without the conserved terminal phenylalanine or tryptophan, this CDR3 likely stems from a read error. The J gene is TRBJ2-2, the V gene TRBV27; maybe TRBD2 (6 bases). The germline V and J ends were trimmed by 7 bases and 0 bases, with 15 bases remaining between them. In germline, CDR1 is MNHEY, CDR2 SMNVEV (reference sequence). This CDR3 spans 16 amino acids. This CDR3 is CASKRAGLSNTGELFV. In DNA, the CDR3 is TGTGCCAGCAAGCGGGCAGGACTCTCGAACACCGGGGAGCTGTTTGTT.